This TCR beta chain was retrieved from a study of T-cell memory formation after mild COVID-19 (dated by TCRdb to about 2021). The study in broad terms: TCR sequence clusters from the two donors were found to be largely donor specific. Longitudinal TCRalpha and TCRbeta repertoire sequencing tracked T-cell clones expanding and contracting after mild COVID-19 in two donors. Two young, previously healthy adult volunteers, one female and one male, were included in the cohort. Findings and caveats that apply to the study as a whole: The study covered only a couple of mild cases, and larger cohorts including severe cases with pre-infection samples were considered necessary. Some responding clones were detected in pre-infection memory, suggesting pre-existing cross-reactive memory T cells joined the SARS-CoV-2 response. Clones that contracted from day 15 to 85 showed balanced CD4/CD8 phenotypes, whereas a second wave of clones that expanded from day 15 to 37 leaned towards CD4+. Contracting CD4+ clones were found mainly in CM and EM memory subsets, while CD8+ clones were enriched in EMRA. The second-wave clones that peaked on day 37 were not confirmed to be SARS-CoV-2 specific.

From the cysteine up to the phenylalanine, the CDR3 has a length of 18 residues. Solely the CDR3 DNA is kept, with 54 bases framed from the first base. Unmatched junction bases come to 16, with V trimmed by 4 bases and J by 8 bases. Taken from the germline V gene, the CDR1 and CDR2 loops are SGHDN and FVKESK. Sequencing was performed on an Illumina NovaSeq 6000. Using 5'RACE with constant-segment primers, TCRalpha and TCRbeta cDNA libraries were constructed, with sample barcodes and unique molecular identifiers added in the process. Trizol reagent was used to extract RNA from every sample. The libraries were amplified in two PCR steps, and the second step added a second sample barcode and Illumina TruSeq adapters. Sequencing of libraries was performed on an Illumina NovaSeq with 2 x 150 bp paired-end reads. The paper's data handling went like this. With migec v1.2.7, reads were demultiplexed and then collapsed into UMI-guided consensus sequences. Using mixcr v2.1.11, UMI consensuses were aligned to TRA and TRB V and J templates and then assembled into clonotypes. Clonotypes were classified as expanded or contracted when called significant by both edgeR and NoisET, with noise models trained on biological replicates. edgeR calls used a false discovery rate-adjusted p below 0.01 and a log2 fold-change threshold of 1. PCA with hierarchical clustering of max-normalized trajectories of the 1000 most abundant clonotypes was used as exploratory dynamics analysis. The CD4 or CD8 phenotype of responding clones was assigned using the separately sequenced CD4+ and CD8+ repertoires. TCRdb trimmed public reads at Q25 via fastp, called clones via MiXCR and kept in-frame beta chains. For every CDR3 protein sequence, its rows merge into one entry that carries the most common genes and DNA. The authors' filters were not applied to this entry. Here the sample has around 320,000 distinct CDR3 sequences; roughly an eighth occur a single time. Clones ranked in the top ten supply roughly 21% of the sample.

Details on this clonotype: Its antigen is still unknown. The input lacks base qualities; no much larger clone sits a single base away.

Ficoll-Paque density gradient centrifugation was the method used to isolate PBMCs. Sequencing used PBMCs or a T cell subset sorted from them (not recorded which). This clonotype was obtained from a man between 18 and 35 years old who had mild COVID-19 (a few samples of this study predate the infection). The sample titles of this study are shuffled in the database, so cell type and time point are left out; the donor was told from shared clones. The sequence links TRBV14 to TRBJ2-1, with 11 bases matching TRBD1. The base sequence is TGTGCCAGCAGCCGGAGCTCCTCGGACAGGGGGCTTTATTATGAGCAGTTCTTC. Translated, it gives CASSRSSSDRGLYYEQFF.